These 20 T cell receptor beta chains came from one sample sequenced in a study of a mutant IDH1 vaccine in newly diagnosed glioma. Time point: week 5, during vaccination. The vaccine gave 300 ug of a 20-mer mutant IDH1 peptide subcutaneously per dose. These receptors are not linked to any known antigen. Profiling relied on immunoSEQ multiplex PCR, and the TCRdb table lists in-frame clones only, not all of them. Of around 42,000 clones in the sample, 80% to 90% were seen once. Sample: PBMCs, taken from a glioma patient whose treatment included an IDH1 peptide vaccine. These receptor sequences come from a man aged 35-49 years with glioma.

Within the sample, this clone is medium-sized (0.01 to 0.1%). The chain couples TRBV2 to TRBJ2-6, with 7 bases identical to TRBD1. V shed 6 bases and J 0 bases; nucleotides not matched to a gene: 5. Germline V gene lookup returns CDR1 SNHLY and CDR2 FYNNEI. CDR3 size: 16 residues. The CDR3 loop is CASSRDSSSGANVLTF. The CDR3 DNA reads as TGTGCCAGCAGCCGGGACAGTTCCTCTGGGGCCAACGTCCTGACTTTC.

The chain links TRBV2 to TRBJ2-1; TRBD1 aligns across 7 bases. V was clipped by 7 bases and J by 4 bases; unmatched bases: 4. This CDR3 has 13 residues. The V gene's germline CDR1 is SNHLY and CDR2 FYNNEI. CDR3: CASNRQGYNEQFF. CDR3 bases: TGTGCCAGCAATAGACAGGGTTACAATGAGCAGTTCTTC.

Here the CDR3 reads CASSDDNYGYTF. CDR3 nucleotide sequence: TGTGCCAGCAGTGATGATAACTATGGCTACACCTTC. The gene calls are TRBV2 and TRBJ1-2; D call uncertain. Trimming removed 3 bases from V and 1 base from J, with 3 bases in between. The CDR3 has 12 residues. Per the germline V gene, CDR1 is SNHLY and CDR2 is FYNNEI.

The rearrangement links TRBV9 to TRBJ2-1; D ambiguous. Trimming cost V 4 bases and J 0 bases, with 17 bases left between them. The CDR3 covers 17 residues. The germline V gene encodes CDR1 SGDLS and CDR2 YYNGEE. DNA of the CDR3: TGTGCCAGCAGCCCCCACCTCGGAAGTAGCTCCTACAATGAGCAGTTCTTC. Translated: CASSPHLGSSSYNEQFF. Supplemented by reference TRBV9 and TRBJ2-1, the full variable domain reads DSGVTQTPKHLITATGQRVTLRCSPRSGDLSVYWYQQSLDQGLQFLIQYYNGEERAKGNILERFSAQQFPDLHSELNLSSLELGDSALYFCASSPHLGSSSYNEQFFGPGTRLTVL.

This clone was found a few times. The chain recombines TRBV10-3 with TRBJ1-1; D may be TRBD1 (6 bases). V dropped 1 base and J dropped 5 bases, with 14 bases sitting between them. The V gene's germline CDR1 is ENHRY and CDR2 SYGVKD. The CDR3 length is 15 residues. The CDR3 region is CAISEYPGAKTEAFF. The DNA of the CDR3 is TGTGCCATCAGTGAGTATCCAGGGGCAAAGACTGAAGCTTTCTTT.

The chain links TRBV15 to TRBJ2-1, with no clear D. CDR1 and CDR2 from the germline V gene are LNHNV and YYDKDF (reference sequence). This CDR3 comprises 12 residues. V was trimmed by 0 bases and J by 10 bases, leaving 7 bases between them. CDR3 region: CATSRDQREQFF. CDR3 in DNA: TGTGCCACCAGCAGAGATCAACGGGAGCAGTTCTTC.

The chain uses TRBV19 and TRBJ2-4; D might be TRBD1 or TRBD2, each matching 5 bases. The germline V gene encodes CDR1 LNHDA and CDR2 SQIVND (reference sequence). This CDR3 is 16 amino acids long. The V and J ends lost 2 bases and 7 bases respectively, with 18 bases between them. In nucleotides, the CDR3 is TGTGCCAGTAGTATACTCCCGGGACCTCTCGGGAACATTCAGTACTTC. The encoded protein is CASSILPGPLGNIQYF.

V and J are TRBV2 and TRBJ2-7; no clear D gene. This CDR3 is built from 11 residues. The germline gives CDR1 SNHLY, CDR2 FYNNEI. Trimming shortened V by 2 bases and J by 5 bases, and 4 bases separated the two germline ends. This CDR3 reads CASSESHEQYF. DNA of the CDR3: TGTGCCAGCAGTGAATCCCACGAGCAGTACTTC.

V and J are TRBV18 and TRBJ1-1; tentative D call: TRBD1 (6 bases). V gave up 2 bases and J gave up 5 bases, with 9 bases separating them. The CDR3 runs to 13 residues. Germline CDR1 KGHSH, CDR2 LQKENI. In DNA, the CDR3 is TGTGCCAGCTCACCAGTAGGGGGGACTGAAGCTTTCTTT. This translates into CASSPVGGTEAFF. The full variable domain, completed using reference TRBV18 and TRBJ1-1, is NAGVMQNPRHLVRRRGQEARLRCSPMKGHSHVYWYRQLPEEGLKFMVYLQKENIIDESGMPKERFSAEFPKEGPSILRIQQVVRGDSAAYFCASSPVGGTEAFFGQGTRLTVV.

This chain joins TRBV27 and TRBJ1-2; TRBD1 aligns across 11 bases. The CDR3 consists of 15 residues. Germline values: CDR1 MNHEY, CDR2 SMNVEV (reference sequence). V shed 4 bases and J 5 bases; nucleotides not matched to a gene: 6. The CDR3 coding sequence is TGTGCCAGCAGTTCAGCCGGGACAGGGGGTTATGGCTACACCTTC. Translated, it gives CASSSAGTGGYGYTF.

The chain joins TRBV5-1 to TRBJ2-2; 8 bases line up with TRBD1. The CDR3 is 14 amino acids. V lost 0 bases and J lost 6; bases outside the gene matches: 1. The germline CDR1 and CDR2 sequences are SGHRS and YFSETQ. The CDR3 sequence: CASSLAQGAGELFF. CDR3 nucleotide sequence: TGCGCCAGCAGCTTGGCACAGGGGGCCGGGGAGCTGTTTTTT.

The V call is TRBV19, the J call TRBJ2-2, with D perhaps TRBD1 (6 bases). The CDR3 has 13 amino acids. V lost 2 bases and J lost 7, with 8 bases in between. Per the germline V gene, CDR1 is LNHDA and CDR2 is SQIVND (reference sequence). For the CDR3, the DNA is TGTGCCAGTAGTATACCGGGACACGGGGAGCTGTTTTTT. Translated: CASSIPGHGELFF. The variable domain in full, completed from reference TRBV19 and TRBJ2-2, reads DGGITQSPKYLFRKEGQNVTLSCEQNLNHDAMYWYRQDPGQGLRLIYYSQIVNDFQKGDIAEGYSVSREKKESFPLTVTSAQKNPTAFYLCASSIPGHGELFFGEGSRLTVL.

The chain employs TRBV27 and TRBJ2-5; 7 positions match TRBD2. Trimming at V came to 2 bases and at J to 5 bases, leaving 2 bases not matched to a gene. CDR3 size: 13 residues. Germline V gene lookup returns CDR1 MNHEY and CDR2 SMNVEV (reference sequence). CDR3 sequence reads: CASSLQGGETQYF. The CDR3 region has the DNA TGTGCCAGCAGTTTACAGGGAGGGGAGACCCAGTACTTC.

The V gene is TRBV18, the J gene TRBJ1-4, with TRBD1 as a possible D gene (5 bases). CDR3 size: 17 residues. CDR1 and CDR2 from the germline V gene are KGHSH and LQKENI. Trimming shortened V by 2 bases and J by 4 bases, and 17 bases separated the two germline ends. The chain's CDR3 is CASSPSTRDAFNEKLFF. Written as DNA, the CDR3 is TGTGCCAGCTCACCATCGACCCGGGACGCATTTAATGAAAAACTGTTTTTT. The entire variable domain, with the rest obtained from reference TRBV18 and TRBJ1-4, is as follows: NAGVMQNPRHLVRRRGQEARLRCSPMKGHSHVYWYRQLPEEGLKFMVYLQKENIIDESGMPKERFSAEFPKEGPSILRIQQVVRGDSAAYFCASSPSTRDAFNEKLFFGSGTQLSVL.

This chain connects TRBV5-4 to TRBJ2-5, with D perhaps TRBD1 or TRBD2 (5 bases each). The CDR3 contains 15 residues. Deletions cut 7 bases from V and 4 bases from J, with 20 bases between. CDR1 and CDR2 (germline): SGHNT, YYREEE (reference sequence). DNA of the CDR3: TGTGCCAGCGCTCGGGGCGCGGCGGGCCGAGAGACCCAGTACTTC. This gives the protein CASARGAAGRETQYF.

The V gene is TRBV6-5, the J gene TRBJ1-3; no definite D call. The CDR3 length is 14 residues. V lost 2 bases and J lost 0, with 5 bases in between. In germline, CDR1 is MNHEY, CDR2 SVGAGI. Here the CDR3 reads CASSYGGSGNTIYF. The CDR3 nucleotides read TGTGCCAGCAGTTACGGTGGCTCTGGAAACACCATATATTTT.

The chain recombines TRBV4-2 with TRBJ1-2, with a weak D call TRBD1 (6 bases). Trimming left V 0 bases short and J 8 bases short, with 16 bases between. The CDR3 runs to 15 residues. Germline V gene lookup returns CDR1 LGHNA and CDR2 YNFKEQ. CDR3 region: CASSQDLGGSWGYTF. CDR3 coding DNA: TGTGCCAGCAGCCAAGATCTGGGGGGCTCTTGGGGCTACACCTTC.

The V call is TRBV19, the J call TRBJ2-6, with unresolved D. This CDR3 is built from 17 residues. V was clipped by 6 bases and J by 1 base, with 16 bases between them. Germline values: CDR1 LNHDA, CDR2 SQIVND (reference sequence). Written as DNA, the CDR3 is TGTGCCAGTAGACACCCTGGACGGGCATCTGGGGCCAACGTCCTGACTTTC. Protein product: CASRHPGRASGANVLTF.

The chain carries TRBV10-1 and TRBJ2-7; 7 bases agree with TRBD2. Germline CDR1 is WNHNN and CDR2 is SYGVQD (reference sequence). The CDR3 has 13 amino acids. Germline trimming cut 10 bases from V and 3 bases from J; bases unmatched to any gene: 9. The CDR3 DNA reads TGCGCCACTTGGACTAGATCCCTCTACGAGCAGTACTTC. This sequence encodes CATWTRSLYEQYF.

J is TRBJ2-3 and V is TRBV5-1; 8 nucleotides align to TRBD1. The J segment lost 0 bases and the V segment lost 7 bases, leaving 7 bases of the junction unmatched. Germline-derived CDR1 and CDR2 are SGHRS and YFSETQ. The CDR3 covers 15 residues. CDR3 coding DNA: TGCGCCAGCTCCGTAACAGGGGGAAGCACAGATACGCAGTATTTT. Its translation is CASSVTGGSTDTQYF. Combining the CDR3 with reference TRBV5-1 and TRBJ2-3 gives the whole variable domain KAGVTQTPRYLIKTRGQQVTLSCSPISGHRSVSWYQQTPGQGLQFLFEYFSETQRNKGNFPGRFSGRQFSNSRSEMNVSTLELGDSALYLCASSVTGGSTDTQYFGPGTRLTVL.